The clone carrying this T cell receptor beta chain was seen more than once but under ten times. The PCR contained 60 Vbeta and 13 Jbeta primers. The data were produced by immunoSEQ multiplex PCR, yet TCRdb's version contains in-frame clones alone and is incomplete. The sample holds 110,000 or so clones, 60% to 85% seen once. The sample comes from a study of cytomegalovirus exposure and HLA in healthy donors. About the research overall: In a previous analysis, 100 million to 140 million unique TCR beta sequences were found from 170 million or so T cells.

Material for sequencing was PBMCs. The clonotype comes from a man aged 50 to 59 in good health and CMV-seropositive.

CDR3 DNA: TGTGCCAGCAGCAGACAAGAAGGGACAGGCTCTCTCAACAGCACCTTC. Its translation: CASSRQEGTGSLNSTF. V gene TRBV7-2 combines with J gene TRBJ1-2, with 8 bases fitting TRBD1. Trimming at V came to 5 bases and at J to 13 bases, leaving 21 bases not matched to a gene. CDR3 length: 16 residues. The V gene's germline CDR1 is SGHTA and CDR2 FQGNSA.